This T cell receptor (beta chain) was retrieved from a study of T cell changes during pregnancy in multiple sclerosis. Some clones are missing from TCRdb's copy, which holds only in-frame ones; the method was immunoSEQ multiplex PCR. The sample shows tens of thousands of clones, about 93% of them seen only once. The germline V gene encodes CDR1 SGHTA and CDR2 FQGNSA. Trimming took 3 bases from V and 2 from J, leaving 11 bases between them. This CDR3 region has 15 residues. The sample was CD4+ T cells from peripheral blood mononuclear cells, taken in the second trimester of pregnancy. The chain uses TRBV7-2 and TRBJ1-5; possible D gene TRBD1, 5 bases. This receptor was obtained from a female donor with multiple sclerosis, enrolled in a pregnancy study. The DNA of the CDR3 is TGTGCCAGCAGCTTCGGCAGGGTTGGCAATCAGCCCCAGCATTTT. Its protein product is CASSFGRVGNQPQHF.